The 9 T cell receptor beta chains in this list originate from one sample, sequenced in a study of blood T cell repertoires in COVID-19. Profiled with immunoSEQ multiplex PCR; TCRdb holds only in-frame clones, not every one. The sample lists 96,000 or so clones, approximately 90% occurring once. The sequenced sample was peripheral blood. The receptor source for this set is a human donor with COVID-19, enrolled during active disease. The donor label of this sample is uncertain.

This clone was detected only once. The gene calls are TRBV19 and TRBJ2-3; 9 positions match TRBD2. With V trimmed by 5 bases and J by 3 bases, 9 bases remained unmatched. The CDR3 length is 16 residues. Germline loops: CDR1 LNHDA, CDR2 SQIVND (reference sequence). CDR3 bases: TGTGCCAGTAGTCCGCTCGGTAGCGGGAGAACAGATACGCAGTATTTT. Protein: CASSPLGSGRTDTQYF.

This CDR3 is CASSLALDAPEGGTF. The CDR3 nucleotides are TGTGCCAGCAGCTTAGCCCTGGACGCCCCCGAAGGAGGCACCTTC. This chain connects TRBV11-3 to TRBJ1-2, with D unclear. The CDR3 is 15 residues long. Trimming stripped 1 base from V and 13 bases from J, with 22 bases between. Per germline, CDR1 SGHNT and CDR2 YENEEA.

The rearrangement joins TRBV19 to TRBJ1-2; D is uncertain. V gave up 1 base and J gave up 4 bases, with 7 bases separating them. The CDR3 is 13 amino acids. Germline V gives CDR1 LNHDA, CDR2 SQIVND (reference sequence). The CDR3 DNA follows: TGTGCCAGTAGTATAGCAGACTCCTATGGCTACACCTTC. Translation gives CASSIADSYGYTF.

CDR3 sequence reads: CASSQTGGAYNEQFF. For the CDR3, the DNA is TGTGCCAGTAGTCAGACAGGGGGCGCCTACAATGAGCAGTTCTTC. The genes are TRBV19 and TRBJ2-1; 10 positions match TRBD1. This CDR3 is 15 amino acids long. V was pared by 5 bases and J by 2 bases, with 3 bases of the junction left unmatched. CDR1 LNHDA and CDR2 SQIVND come from the germline V gene (reference sequence). The whole variable domain, remainder taken from reference TRBV19 and TRBJ2-1, is DGGITQSPKYLFRKEGQNVTLSCEQNLNHDAMYWYRQDPGQGLRLIYYSQIVNDFQKGDIAEGYSVSREKKESFPLTVTSAQKNPTAFYLCASSQTGGAYNEQFFGPGTRLTVL.

CDR3 DNA sequence: TGCGCCAGCAGCGCGACTAGCGGGGGGGGAGGAGATACGCAGTATTTT. Protein sequence: CASSATSGGGGDTQYF. V gene TRBV5-1 combines with J gene TRBJ2-3; 14 bases align to TRBD2. V trimming: 4 bases; J trimming: 5 bases; junction bases outside the gene matches: 6. This CDR3 comprises 16 residues. Germline loops: CDR1 SGHRS, CDR2 YFSETQ. The variable domain in full, completed from reference TRBV5-1 and TRBJ2-3, reads KAGVTQTPRYLIKTRGQQVTLSCSPISGHRSVSWYQQTPGQGLQFLFEYFSETQRNKGNFPGRFSGRQFSNSRSEMNVSTLELGDSALYLCASSATSGGGGDTQYFGPGTRLTVL.

The chain has TRBV10-3 and TRBJ2-3, with 13 bases aligning to TRBD2. The CDR3 is made up of 15 amino acids. Germline values: CDR1 ENHRY, CDR2 SYGVKD. Losses at the gene ends were 8 bases for V and 2 bases for J; bases not matched to a gene: 4. CDR3 bases: TGTGCCATCGGAGGACTAGCGGGAGCCACAGATACGCAGTATTTT. It specifies CAIGGLAGATDTQYF.

The chain employs TRBV19 and TRBJ2-3, with 12 bases aligning to TRBD2. The length of the CDR3 is 15 residues. Germline V gene data show CDR1 as LNHDA and CDR2 as SQIVND (reference sequence). Trimming cost V 10 bases and J 2 bases; bases outside gene matches: 7. Here the CDR3 reads CATSGLAGHTDTQYF. As DNA, the CDR3 is TGTGCCACCTCGGGACTAGCGGGCCACACAGATACGCAGTATTTT.

The J gene is TRBJ1-1, the V gene TRBV14; D is uncertain. This CDR3 is 13 amino acids long. Germline CDR1 reads SGHDN; CDR2 reads FVKESK. The V end was cut by 2 bases, the J end by 3 bases, with 7 bases between. CDR3 sequence reads: CASSQMEDTEAFF. In DNA, the CDR3 is TGTGCCAGCAGCCAAATGGAGGACACTGAAGCTTTCTTT. The whole variable domain, filled in from reference TRBV14 and TRBJ1-1, reads EAGVTQFPSHSVIEKGQTVTLRCDPISGHDNLYWYRRVMGKEIKFLLHFVKESKQDESGMPNNRFLAERTGGTYSTLKVQPAELEDSGVYFCASSQMEDTEAFFGQGTRLTVV.

The genes are TRBV5-1 and TRBJ2-1, with TRBD2 matching 7 bases. V lost 4 bases to trimming and J lost 4 bases; unmatched junction nucleotides: 11. This CDR3 has 16 residues. Germline V CDR1 and CDR2: SGHRS, YFSETQ. The CDR3 loop is CASSPTRLAEYNEQFF. The CDR3 nucleotides are TGCGCCAGCAGCCCGACAAGGCTAGCGGAGTACAATGAGCAGTTCTTC.